This entry describes one T cell receptor beta chain. Trimming shortened V by 6 bases and J by 4 bases, and 12 bases separated the two germline ends. The length of the CDR3 is 13 residues. The source of the sample is a study of blood T cell repertoires in COVID-19. As originally analysed: Scientists estimated how many nucleated cells there were by amplifying reference gene primers. Sequenced by immunoSEQ multiplex PCR; TCRdb stores in-frame clones only, minus some. That table furnishes V, J and clone size, whereas the DNA furnished D and trimming. The sample has hundreds of thousands of clones, 90% seen once.

The origin of this receptor is a woman aged 40 to 50 with COVID-19, enrolled during active disease. The chain has TRBV12-3 or TRBV12-4 and TRBJ1-1; D not certain. The sequencing input was peripheral blood. The CDR3 here is CASSLRRATEAFF. As DNA, the CDR3 is TGTGCCAGCAGCCTAAGGAGGGCCACTGAAGCTTTCTTT.